These 21 T cell receptor beta chains were all obtained from the same sample, sequenced in a study of shared clonotypes between healthy human individuals. The repertoire was sequenced with immunoSEQ multiplex PCR; TCRdb's copy has only in-frame clones and lacks some. The sample carries about 2.4 million clones, 80% to 95% recorded once. Sequenced material: naive CD4+ T cells from PBMCs. Subset described: CD45RA+ positively selected. The receptors here all came from a man between 18 and 35 years old in good health. Some clones in this sample may be carry-over from other donors' samples.

The table lists this clone with a count of one. The V and J genes are TRBV6-5 and TRBJ2-7; no clear D. V gave up 5 bases and J gave up 11 bases, with 13 bases separating them. The CDR3 sequence is 11 residues long. Germline V gives CDR1 MNHEY, CDR2 SVGAGI. CDR3 sequence reads: CASSTGTVEYF. In DNA form, the CDR3 reads TGTGCCAGCAGTACTGGAACTGTGGAGTACTTC.

V is TRBV7-2 and J is TRBJ2-1; D is unresolved. Germline V gene data show CDR1 as SGHTA and CDR2 as FQGNSA. The CDR3 totals 12 residues. Trimming left V 3 bases short and J 9 bases short, with 9 bases between. The CDR3 reads CASSFSFREQFF. The CDR3 nucleotides are TGTGCCAGCAGCTTCTCTTTCCGTGAGCAGTTCTTC.

The V gene is TRBV28, the J gene TRBJ1-2; 7 bases map to TRBD1. This CDR3 contains 13 residues. Trimming cost V 5 bases and J 1 base; bases outside gene matches: 1. Germline CDR1 is MDHEN and CDR2 is SYDVKM. The CDR3 bases are TGTGCCAGCAGTGGGACAGATAACTATGGCTACACCTTC. Protein: CASSGTDNYGYTF.

CDR3 bases: TGTGCCAGCTCACCATTAAAGGTGGGCACAGATACGCAGTATTTT. Residues: CASSPLKVGTDTQYF. The gene calls are TRBV18 and TRBJ2-3; D is unresolved. This CDR3 has 15 residues. In germline, CDR1 is KGHSH, CDR2 LQKENI. Trimming removed 2 bases at V and 1 base at J, with 10 bases between.

As regards this clone: The sample contains more than one DNA sequence encoding this CDR3. The chain links TRBV18 to TRBJ2-1; possibly TRBD2 for D (6 bases). This CDR3 region has 12 residues. In germline, CDR1 is KGHSH, CDR2 LQKENI. Trimming took 2 bases from V and 7 from J, leaving 6 bases between them. CDR3 in DNA: TGTGCCAGCTCACCAGGGAGGAATGAGCAGTTCTTC. Translating it yields CASSPGRNEQFF.

This clone appeared a single time. This chain links TRBV12-5 with TRBJ1-3; D uncertain. With 4 bases removed from V and 0 bases from J, the gap between germline ends came to 7 bases. The germline gives CDR1 LGHNT, CDR2 FRNRAP. The CDR3 totals 14 residues. Here the CDR3 DNA reads TGTGCTAGTGGTTCAAGTAGCTCTGGAAACACCATATATTTT. It is translated as CASGSSSSGNTIYF.

The gene calls are TRBV28 and TRBJ2-7, with a weak D call TRBD1 (6 bases). The CDR3 loop spans 16 amino acids. V shed 3 bases and J shed 0 bases, with 15 bases lying between them. Germline V lookup: CDR1 MDHEN, CDR2 SYDVKM. The CDR3 protein is CASSFLTGPSSYEQYF. The DNA for the CDR3 is TGTGCCAGCAGTTTCCTCACAGGGCCTTCCTCCTACGAGCAGTACTTC.

V is TRBV5-6 and J is TRBJ1-4, with D unclear. Germline loops: CDR1 SGHDT, CDR2 YYEEEE. The CDR3 contains 15 residues. V lost 0 bases, J lost 6 bases, and 12 bases lay in between. The CDR3 coding sequence is TGTGCCAGCAGCTTGGATGTCCTCTCCGATGAAAAACTGTTTTTT. This sequence encodes CASSLDVLSDEKLFF.

The rearrangement joins TRBV7-3 to TRBJ2-1; 13 nucleotides match TRBD2. Germline CDR1 reads SGHTA; CDR2 reads FQGTGA. The J segment lost 0 bases and the V segment lost 5 bases, leaving 1 base of the junction unmatched. The CDR3 covers 16 residues. CDR3 bases: TGTGCCAGCAGCCGGACTAGCGGGAGCTCCTACAATGAGCAGTTCTTC. Its protein is CASSRTSGSSYNEQFF.

The chain uses TRBV18 and TRBJ2-1, with 11 bases matching TRBD2. This CDR3 has 16 residues. Trimming took 2 bases from V and 5 from J; bases not matched to a gene: 5. Germline CDR1 is KGHSH and CDR2 is LQKENI. This CDR3 reads CASSPTSGSFHNEQFF. The CDR3 DNA reads TGTGCCAGCTCACCAACTAGCGGGAGCTTCCACAATGAGCAGTTCTTC. The full variable domain, completed using reference TRBV18 and TRBJ2-1, is NAGVMQNPRHLVRRRGQEARLRCSPMKGHSHVYWYRQLPEEGLKFMVYLQKENIIDESGMPKERFSAEFPKEGPSILRIQQVVRGDSAAYFCASSPTSGSFHNEQFFGPGTRLTVL.

The chain recombines TRBV6-1 with TRBJ2-3, with TRBD1 as a possible D gene (5 bases). V lost 4 bases and J 0 bases, leaving 23 bases between the germline ends. The germline V gene encodes CDR1 MNHNS and CDR2 SASEGT. The CDR3 extends over 19 amino acids. The chain's CDR3 is CASSGTLGHIPRSTDTQYF. As DNA, the CDR3 is TGTGCCAGCAGTGGTACTCTCGGACACATACCTCGTAGCACAGATACGCAGTATTTT.

The chain recombines TRBV27 with TRBJ2-1, with 7 bases matching TRBD2. Losses at the gene ends were 3 bases for V and 1 base for J; bases not matched to a gene: 6. The V gene's germline CDR1 is MNHEY and CDR2 SMNVEV (reference sequence). The CDR3 loop spans 16 amino acids. The CDR3 region is CASSLERDLSYNEQFF. CDR3 sequence (DNA): TGTGCCAGCAGTTTGGAGCGGGACCTTTCCTACAATGAGCAGTTCTTC.

In the case of this clone: This sample also contains other DNA sequences that code for the same CDR3. The chain carries TRBV5-1 and TRBJ2-5, with unresolved D. CDR1 is SGHRS and CDR2 is YFSETQ in the germline V gene. Trimming took off 5 bases at V and 1 base at J, with 3 bases between the two ends. This CDR3 contains 11 residues. The CDR3 sequence: CASRSQETQYF. In DNA form, the CDR3 reads TGCGCCAGCAGAAGCCAAGAGACCCAGTACTTC.

The genes are TRBV4-1 and TRBJ2-3; D possibly uses TRBD1 or TRBD2 (5 bases each). The CDR3 sequence is 15 residues long. From germline, CDR1 is MGHRA and CDR2 YSYEKL. V gave up 1 base and J gave up 3 bases, with 11 bases separating them. The CDR3 bases are TGCGCCAGCAGCCAAGCTTCTTGGGGGACAGATACGCAGTATTTT. The encoded protein is CASSQASWGTDTQYF.

The CDR3 nucleotides read TGTGCCAGCAGCTCCGCTATTACAGGCACGTATGGCTACACCTTC. Its protein product is CASSSAITGTYGYTF. This chain uses TRBV5-4 with TRBJ1-2; TRBD1 might be the D (5 bases). V was shortened by 3 bases and J by 5 bases, with 17 bases between the two germline ends. The CDR3 contains 15 residues. CDR1 and CDR2 from the germline V gene are SGHNT and YYREEE (reference sequence). Supplemented by reference TRBV5-4 and TRBJ1-2, the full variable domain reads ETGVTQSPTHLIKTRGQQVTLRCSSQSGHNTVSWYQQALGQGPQFIFQYYREEENGRGNFPPRFSGLQFPNYSSELNVNALELDDSALYLCASSSAITGTYGYTFGSGTRLTVV.

The CDR3 reads CASSLFGSSGELFF. Written as DNA, the CDR3 is TGTGCCAGCAGCTTATTCGGGTCCAGCGGGGAGCTGTTTTTT. This chain connects TRBV7-9 to TRBJ2-2; D is undetermined. CDR3 length: 14 residues. The V end lost 2 bases, the J end lost 7 bases, and 11 bases lay between the germline ends. Germline V gives CDR1 SEHNR, CDR2 FQNEAQ (reference sequence).

This clone was picked up a small number of times. The chain combines TRBV5-1 with TRBJ2-5; unclear D gene. Germline values: CDR1 SGHRS, CDR2 YFSETQ. CDR3 length: 14 residues. V shed 4 bases and J shed 5 bases, with 15 bases lying between them. CDR3 region: CASSRADLGETQYF. Here the CDR3 DNA reads TGCGCCAGCAGCAGGGCCGACCTAGGGGAGACCCAGTACTTC.

This clone has only one observation. V gene TRBV19 combines with J gene TRBJ1-5, with 8 positions matching TRBD1. The junction had 5 bases not matched to a gene; V was cut back by 6 bases and J by 4 bases. The CDR3 extends over 14 amino acids. CDR1 LNHDA and CDR2 SQIVND come from the germline V gene (reference sequence). CDR3 sequence (DNA): TGTGCCAGTAGACTGACAGGGGTGAATCAGCCCCAGCATTTT. It codes for CASRLTGVNQPQHF.

The rearrangement uses TRBV7-2 and TRBJ2-7; the match to TRBD2 covers 10 bases. The CDR3 is 15 amino acids. After removal of 3 bases from V and 2 bases from J, the junction contained 4 bases not matched to a gene. The germline CDR1 and CDR2 sequences are SGHTA and FQGNSA. CDR3 nucleotide sequence: TGTGCCAGCAGCTTTGGTGGACTAGCGGCCTACGAGCAGTACTTC. Protein sequence: CASSFGGLAAYEQYF.

The chain couples TRBV19 to TRBJ2-1; 7 bases fit TRBD2. J was trimmed by 6 bases and V by 7 bases; bases with no gene match: 9. This CDR3 is built from 14 residues. Looked up from germline, CDR1 is LNHDA and CDR2 is SQIVND (reference sequence). CDR3 in DNA: TGTGCCAGTACCACGGCGGGGGAAGGCAATGAGCAGTTCTTC. It encodes CASTTAGEGNEQFF.

V usage is TRBV7-3 and J usage is TRBJ1-1; D is unresolved. The CDR3 extends over 14 amino acids. CDR1 is SGHTA, CDR2 FQGTGA, per germline. With 1 base removed from V and 4 bases from J, the gap between germline ends came to 10 bases. The CDR3 sequence is CASSLRGAGTEAFF. CDR3 bases: TGTGCCAGCAGCTTAAGAGGAGCTGGCACTGAAGCTTTCTTT. The variable domain in full, completed from reference TRBV7-3 and TRBJ1-1, reads GAGVSQTPSNKVTEKGKYVELRCDPISGHTALYWYRQSLGQGPEFLIYFQGTGAADDSGLPNDRFFAVRPEGSVSTLKIQRTERGDSAVYLCASSLRGAGTEAFFGQGTRLTVV.